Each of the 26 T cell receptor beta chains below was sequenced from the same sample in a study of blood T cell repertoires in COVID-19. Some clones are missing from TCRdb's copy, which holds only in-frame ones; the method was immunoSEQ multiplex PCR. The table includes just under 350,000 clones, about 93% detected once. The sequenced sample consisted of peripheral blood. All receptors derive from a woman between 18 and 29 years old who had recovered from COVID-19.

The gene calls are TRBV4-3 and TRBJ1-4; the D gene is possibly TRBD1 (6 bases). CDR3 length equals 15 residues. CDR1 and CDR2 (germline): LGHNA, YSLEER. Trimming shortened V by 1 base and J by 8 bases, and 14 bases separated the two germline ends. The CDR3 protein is CASSQVRGSPEKLFF. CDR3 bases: TGCGCCAGCAGCCAAGTGAGGGGGAGTCCGGAAAAACTGTTTTTT.

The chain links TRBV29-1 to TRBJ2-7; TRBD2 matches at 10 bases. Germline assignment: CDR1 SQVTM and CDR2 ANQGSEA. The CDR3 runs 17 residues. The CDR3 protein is CHTPGLATSLTSYEQYV. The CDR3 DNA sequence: TGCCACACCCCGGGACTAGCGACCTCCCTTACATCCTACGAGCAGTACGTC.

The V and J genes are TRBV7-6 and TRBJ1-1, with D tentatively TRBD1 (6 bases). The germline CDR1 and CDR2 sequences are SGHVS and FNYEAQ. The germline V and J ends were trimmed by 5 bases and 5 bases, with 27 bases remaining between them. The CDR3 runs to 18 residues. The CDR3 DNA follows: TGTGCCAGCAGCCCTGGGGCGAATCTAGACAGGTATTGGACTGAAGCTTTCTTT. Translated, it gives CASSPGANLDRYWTEAFF.

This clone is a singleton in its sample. The DNA of the CDR3 is TGTGCCAGCAGGACGGAGGGAGGCTACACCTTC. It specifies CASRTEGGYTF. The chain combines TRBV28 with TRBJ1-2; D uncertain. Germline CDR1 MDHEN, CDR2 SYDVKM. The CDR3 is 11 amino acids. V lost 6 bases to trimming and J lost 8 bases, with 10 bases between them.

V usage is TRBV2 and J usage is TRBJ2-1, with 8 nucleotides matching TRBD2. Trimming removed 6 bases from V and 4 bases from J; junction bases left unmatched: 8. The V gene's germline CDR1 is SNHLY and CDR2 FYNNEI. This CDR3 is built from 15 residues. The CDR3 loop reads CASRRGASGYNEQFF. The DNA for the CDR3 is TGTGCCAGCAGACGTGGGGCTAGCGGGTACAATGAGCAGTTCTTC.

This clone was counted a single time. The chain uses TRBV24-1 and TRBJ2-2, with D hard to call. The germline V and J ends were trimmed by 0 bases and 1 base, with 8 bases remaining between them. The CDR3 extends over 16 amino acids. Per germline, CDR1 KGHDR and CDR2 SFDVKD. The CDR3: CATSDLGLENTGELFF. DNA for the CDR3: TGTGCCACCAGTGATTTGGGGCTGGAGAACACCGGGGAGCTGTTTTTT.

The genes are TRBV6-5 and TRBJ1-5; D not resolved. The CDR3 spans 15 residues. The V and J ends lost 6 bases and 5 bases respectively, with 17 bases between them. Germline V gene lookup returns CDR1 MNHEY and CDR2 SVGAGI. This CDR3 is CASRSGIGRHQPQHF. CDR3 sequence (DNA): TGTGCCAGCAGATCGGGGATAGGGCGTCATCAGCCCCAGCATTTT.

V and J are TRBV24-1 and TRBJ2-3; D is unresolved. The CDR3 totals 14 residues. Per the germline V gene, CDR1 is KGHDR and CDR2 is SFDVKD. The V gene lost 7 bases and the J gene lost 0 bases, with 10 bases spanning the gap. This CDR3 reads CATRRSRSTDTQYF. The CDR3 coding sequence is TGTGCCACCAGACGAAGCAGGAGCACAGATACGCAGTATTTT.

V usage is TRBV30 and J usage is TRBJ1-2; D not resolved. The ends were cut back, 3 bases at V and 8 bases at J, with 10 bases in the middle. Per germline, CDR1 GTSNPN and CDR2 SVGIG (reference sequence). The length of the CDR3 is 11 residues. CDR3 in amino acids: CAWSQDWGYTF. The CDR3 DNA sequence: TGTGCCTGGAGCCAGGACTGGGGCTACACCTTC.

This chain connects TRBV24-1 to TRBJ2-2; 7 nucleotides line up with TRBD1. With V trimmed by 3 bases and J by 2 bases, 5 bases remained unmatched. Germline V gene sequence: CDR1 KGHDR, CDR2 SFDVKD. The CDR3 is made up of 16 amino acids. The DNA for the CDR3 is TGTGCCACCAGTGATCCTAACAGGGGAAACACCGGGGAGCTGTTTTTT. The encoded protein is CATSDPNRGNTGELFF.

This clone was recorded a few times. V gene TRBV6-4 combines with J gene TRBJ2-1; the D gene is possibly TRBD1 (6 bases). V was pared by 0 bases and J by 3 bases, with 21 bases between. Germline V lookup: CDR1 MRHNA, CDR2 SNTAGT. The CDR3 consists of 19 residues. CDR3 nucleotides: TGTGCCAGCAGTGACTCGACATTGGGACACACAACGCTCTACAATGAGCAGTTCTTC. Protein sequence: CASSDSTLGHTTLYNEQFF.

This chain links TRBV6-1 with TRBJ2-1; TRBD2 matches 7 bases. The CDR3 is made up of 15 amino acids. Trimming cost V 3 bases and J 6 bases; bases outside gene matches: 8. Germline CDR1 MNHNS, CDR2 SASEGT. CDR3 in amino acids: CASSDLAGESNEQFF. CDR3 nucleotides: TGTGCCAGCAGTGATCTGGCGGGAGAGTCCAATGAGCAGTTCTTC.

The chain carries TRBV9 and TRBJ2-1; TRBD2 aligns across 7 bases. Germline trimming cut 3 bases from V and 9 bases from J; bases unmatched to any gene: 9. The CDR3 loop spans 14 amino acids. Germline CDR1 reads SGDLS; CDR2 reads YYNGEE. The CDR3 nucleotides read TGTGCCAGCAGCGACCCGACTAGCCTAAGTGAGCAGTTCTTC. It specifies CASSDPTSLSEQFF.

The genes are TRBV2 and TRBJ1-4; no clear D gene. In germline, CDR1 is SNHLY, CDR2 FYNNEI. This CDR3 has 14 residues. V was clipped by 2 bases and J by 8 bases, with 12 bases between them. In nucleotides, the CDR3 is TGTGCCAGCAGTGAAAGGAGGGCGAGGGAAAAACTGTTTTTT. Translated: CASSERRAREKLFF.

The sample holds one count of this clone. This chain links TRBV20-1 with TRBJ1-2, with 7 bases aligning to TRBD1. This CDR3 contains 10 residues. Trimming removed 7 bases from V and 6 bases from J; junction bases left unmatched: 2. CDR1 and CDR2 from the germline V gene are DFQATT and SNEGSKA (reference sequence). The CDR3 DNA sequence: TGCAGTGTTCAGGGGGATGGCTACACCTTC. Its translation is CSVQGDGYTF.

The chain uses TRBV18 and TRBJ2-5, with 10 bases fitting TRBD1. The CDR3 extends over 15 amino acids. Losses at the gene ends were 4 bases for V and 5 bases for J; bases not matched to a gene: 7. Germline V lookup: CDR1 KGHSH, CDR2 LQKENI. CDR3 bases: TGTGCCAGCTCACGACGGACAGGGGGACAGGAGACCCAGTACTTC. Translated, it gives CASSRRTGGQETQYF.

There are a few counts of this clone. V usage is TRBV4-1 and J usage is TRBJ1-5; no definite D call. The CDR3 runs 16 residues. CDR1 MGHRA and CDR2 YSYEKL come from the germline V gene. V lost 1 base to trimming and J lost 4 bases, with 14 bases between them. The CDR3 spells CASSQGSEQLNQPQHF. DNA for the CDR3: TGCGCCAGCAGCCAAGGATCGGAACAACTAAATCAGCCCCAGCATTTT.

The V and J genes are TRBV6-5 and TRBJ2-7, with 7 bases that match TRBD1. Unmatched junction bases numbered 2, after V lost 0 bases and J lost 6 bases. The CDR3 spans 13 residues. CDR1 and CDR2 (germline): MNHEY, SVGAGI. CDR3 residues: CASSYSPGGEQYV. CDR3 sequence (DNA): TGTGCCAGCAGTTACTCGCCAGGGGGCGAGCAGTACGTC.

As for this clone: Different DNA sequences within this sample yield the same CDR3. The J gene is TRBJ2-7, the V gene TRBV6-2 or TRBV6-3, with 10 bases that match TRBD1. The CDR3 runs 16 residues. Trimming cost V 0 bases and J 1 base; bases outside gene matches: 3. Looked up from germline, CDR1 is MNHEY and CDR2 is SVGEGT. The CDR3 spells CASSYSRDRGSYEQYV. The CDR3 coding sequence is TGTGCCAGCAGTTACTCCCGGGACAGGGGTTCCTACGAGCAGTACGTC.

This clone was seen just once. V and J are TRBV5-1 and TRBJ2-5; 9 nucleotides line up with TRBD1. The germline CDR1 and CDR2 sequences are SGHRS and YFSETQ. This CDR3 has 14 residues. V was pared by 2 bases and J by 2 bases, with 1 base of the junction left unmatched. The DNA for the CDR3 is TGCGCCAGCAGCTTACAGGGGGCGCAAGAGACCCAGTACTTC. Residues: CASSLQGAQETQYF.

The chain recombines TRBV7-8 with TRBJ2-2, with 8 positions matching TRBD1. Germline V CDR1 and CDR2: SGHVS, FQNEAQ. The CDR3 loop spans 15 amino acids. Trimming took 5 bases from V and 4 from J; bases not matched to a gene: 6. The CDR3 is CASSPGDRGTGELFF. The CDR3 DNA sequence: TGTGCCAGCAGCCCCGGAGACAGGGGCACCGGGGAGCTGTTTTTT. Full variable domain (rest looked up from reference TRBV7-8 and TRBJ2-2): GAGVSQSPRYKVAKRGQDVALRCDPISGHVSLFWYQQALGQGPEFLTYFQNEAQLDKSGLPSDRFFAERPEGSVSTLKIQRTQQEDSAVYLCASSPGDRGTGELFFGEGSRLTVL.

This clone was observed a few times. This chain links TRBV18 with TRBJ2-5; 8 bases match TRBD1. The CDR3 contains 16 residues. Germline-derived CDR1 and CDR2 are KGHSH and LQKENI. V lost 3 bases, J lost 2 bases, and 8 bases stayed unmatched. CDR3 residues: CASSPGQALRQETQYF. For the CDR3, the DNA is TGTGCCAGCTCACCGGGACAGGCCCTCCGTCAAGAGACCCAGTACTTC.

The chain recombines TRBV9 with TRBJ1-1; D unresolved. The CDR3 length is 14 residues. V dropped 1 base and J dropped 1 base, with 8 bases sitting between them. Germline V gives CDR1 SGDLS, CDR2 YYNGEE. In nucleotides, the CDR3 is TGTGCCAGCAGCGTACAAGCACGGAACACTGAAGCTTTCTTT. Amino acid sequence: CASSVQARNTEAFF.

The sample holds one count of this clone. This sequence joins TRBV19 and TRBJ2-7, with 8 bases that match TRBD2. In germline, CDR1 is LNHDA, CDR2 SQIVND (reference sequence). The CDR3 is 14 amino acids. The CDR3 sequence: CASRDPYFGRVPDV. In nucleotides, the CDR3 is TGTGCCAGTAGGGACCCCTATTTCGGGAGGGTTCCGGACGTC.

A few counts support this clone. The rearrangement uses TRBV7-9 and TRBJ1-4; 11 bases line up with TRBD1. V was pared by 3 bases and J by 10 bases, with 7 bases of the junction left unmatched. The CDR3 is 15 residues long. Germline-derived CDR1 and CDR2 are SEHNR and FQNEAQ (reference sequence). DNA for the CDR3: TGTGCCAGCAGCTTCCCCGGACAGGGGGCCGGAAAACTGTTTTTT. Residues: CASSFPGQGAGKLFF.

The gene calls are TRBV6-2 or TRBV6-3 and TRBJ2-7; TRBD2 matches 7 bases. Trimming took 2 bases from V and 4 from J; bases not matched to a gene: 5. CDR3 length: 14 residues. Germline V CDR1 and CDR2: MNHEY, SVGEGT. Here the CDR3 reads CASSYGREWYEQYV. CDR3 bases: TGTGCCAGCAGTTACGGGAGGGAGTGGTACGAGCAGTACGTC.